This T cell receptor beta chain was captured in a study of OX40 agonist ivuxolimab in advanced cancers. Study-level points and caveats: A proportion of nonresponders additionally exhibited low normalized T-cell clonal expansion. In CD8+ T cells, expanded clones were on average more numerous than in CD4+.

TCRdb's table, derived via immunoSEQ multiplex PCR, lists solely in-frame clones and lacks some. The repertoire holds roughly 100,000 clones, with 70% to 90% as singletons. This CDR3 has 11 amino acids. Per germline, CDR1 SGHAT and CDR2 FQDESV (reference sequence). Trimming removed 8 bases from V and 3 bases from J; junction bases left unmatched: 0. In the case of this clone: Antigen specificity is unknown.

Autoimmune disease history or systemic immunosuppression led to patients being barred. The sequenced sample was CD4+ or CD8+ T cells sorted from blood, obtained in a trial of the OX40 agonist ivuxolimab. The rearrangement links TRBV11-1 to TRBJ2-5, with 7 positions matching TRBD2. The clonotype was recovered from an adult with an advanced solid tumor such as melanoma, head and neck, liver or kidney cancer. The CDR3 region has the DNA TGTGCCAGCCTAGCGGAAGAGACCCAGTACTTC. This codes for CASLAEETQYF.